This TCR beta chain was sequenced during a study of shared T cell receptors in the human thymus (dated by TCRdb to 2020 to 2022). As for the study more broadly: The study investigated the way shared, self-reactive T-cell receptor alpha chains are produced in the human thymus.

V was cut back by 0 bases and J by 0 bases, leaving a gap of 2 bases between them. Its CDR3 holds 13 amino acids, cysteine through phenylalanine. Left in the record is the CDR3 DNA by itself, 39 bases read in frame from the first base. CDR1 and CDR2, per the germline V gene, are SGDLS and YYNGEE. Worth noting for this clone: Its antigen is not yet known. Base-call qualities are not available, and no considerably larger clone is one nucleotide away.

Library generation was performed with the immunoSEQ multiplex PCR assay. Sourced from immuneACCESS, this table was stored by TCRdb with only in-frame sequences that have V and J called. A share of the clones is absent; for the studies checked, an unresolved V gene accounts for under half, and the remainder has no known explanation. The sample data list some 660,000 clones, and 87% of these were observed just once. Together, the top ten hold roughly 0.0094% of the sample. The same sample was also used in a study of human thymus T cells. As the second paper documents: The donors were immunologically healthy infants in Finland who had open corrective cardiac surgery for congenital heart defects. Thymus tissue was obtained as surgical resects removed during corrective cardiac surgery. Usage of V and J gene segments appeared to be biased in both the thymic and the peripheral blood repertoires. The related research found that thymic TCR repertoires overlapped highly between unrelated individuals. The study described the TCR alpha and beta repertoires in roughly 8 infant thymus samples and a few matching peripheral blood samples. The infant donors were about 6 to 244 days old, and the cohort included roughly six males and a couple of females. Thymocytes were freed from the tissue by mechanical means and kept at -70 degrees C as pellets of 10-30 million cells. A QIAsymphony instrument was used to extract genomic DNA from the frozen cell pellets. The immunoSEQ multiplex PCR assay was used to amplify the TCRB and TCRAD loci from a standardized quantity of quality-controlled genomic DNA. The V(D)J region was spanned by amplicons of a length sufficient to cover the CDR3 and to identify V and J genes. The amplicons were sequenced on an Illumina platform via the commercial immunoSEQ service. Primer bias and sequencing errors were corrected as previously described, and TCRAD and TCRB were defined on the basis of the IMGT database. Repertoires were analysed with immunoSEQ Analyzer 3.0 and VDJTools, covering basic statistics, V/J segment usage, diversity estimates, rarefaction and pairwise overlap. Diversity was estimated using the Chao1, ChaoE, Efron-Thisted, Shannon and inverse Simpson indices, and was also estimated on datasets down-sampled to the size of the smallest sample. Repertoire overlap used strict matching of CDR3 nucleotide sequence, V gene and J gene, with Jaccard-based multidimensional scaling clustering. Thymus samples yielded on average approximately 840,000 unique TCRB clonotypes, compared with around 79,000 from blood samples.

The sample consisted of thymocytes. The V and J segments used are TRBV9 and TRBJ2-3, with no confident D gene call. The source is a boy less than two years old with a congenital heart defect. Donor details come from another sample of the same person, matched by shared clones. Here is the DNA: TGTGCCAGCAGCGTAGTAAGCACAGATACGCAGTATTTT. This sequence encodes CASSVVSTDTQYF.